Following are 16 T cell receptor beta chains from one sample sequenced in a study of beta chain features in type 1 diabetes. Their antigen targets remain unknown. Broader study findings: Shortening that was moderate but significant affected the TCRB CDR3s of Type 1 diabetes patients in all four CD4+ subsets.

Expressed TCRB transcripts were sequenced because the entire RNA isolate underwent reverse transcription. Clones were sequenced by immunoSEQ multiplex PCR, and TCRdb holds only the in-frame ones, with some missing. The data show about 340,000 clones, 13% seen once. Specimen: naive CD4+ T cells from blood. These receptors were collected from a woman in her late teens or twenties with type 1 diabetes.

The chain uses TRBV9 and TRBJ2-2, with D possibly matching TRBD2 (7 bases). Germline CDR1 and CDR2: SGDLS and YYNGEE. V shed 5 bases and J shed 0 bases, with 11 bases lying between them. The CDR3 totals 15 residues. The CDR3 DNA is TGTGCCAGCAGGGTGGGGGGGCCGAACACCGGGGAGCTGTTTTTT. It specifies CASRVGGPNTGELFF.

V gene TRBV5-1 combines with J gene TRBJ2-7; D not resolved. CDR3 length equals 15 residues. The V end lost 0 bases, the J end lost 6 bases, and 16 bases lay between the germline ends. Germline values: CDR1 SGHRS, CDR2 YFSETQ. The CDR3: CASSLVPRSNGEQYF. CDR3 in DNA: TGCGCCAGCAGCTTGGTCCCGCGGAGCAACGGCGAGCAGTACTTC.

In its sample, this clone was seen a few times. The J gene is TRBJ2-1, the V gene TRBV6-1, with D tentatively TRBD1 (5 bases). This CDR3 is 13 amino acids long. The V end lost 7 bases, the J end lost 6 bases, and 13 bases lay between the germline ends. The germline V gene encodes CDR1 MNHNS and CDR2 SASEGT. CDR3 loop: CASNYQGGNEQFF. In nucleotides, the CDR3 is TGTGCCAGCAACTATCAGGGTGGCAATGAGCAGTTCTTC.

This clone was picked up a small number of times. The genes are TRBV7-7 and TRBJ2-5; 8 bases match TRBD1. Germline CDR1 and CDR2: SSHAT and FNYEAQ (reference sequence). The trim removed 4 bases at V and 4 bases at J, leaving 5 bases unmatched. This CDR3 comprises 14 residues. The CDR3, as DNA: TGTGCCAGCAGCTCGACAGGGGTGTTAGAGACCCAGTACTTC. It yields the protein CASSSTGVLETQYF.

The genes are TRBV29-1 and TRBJ1-1; TRBD1 might be the D (6 bases). CDR1 is SQVTM and CDR2 is ANQGSEA in the germline V gene. Trimming left V 4 bases short and J 11 bases short, with 23 bases between. CDR3 size: 14 residues. As DNA, the CDR3 is TGCAGCGTTGCAGGGACAATGGGGACGATGGACGCTTTCTTT. Translating it yields CSVAGTMGTMDAFF.

DNA of the CDR3: TGTGCCAGCAGCTCTCCCGCAAGACTAGCAGGGTATGAGCAGTTCTTC. Encoded protein: CASSSPARLAGYEQFF. V usage is TRBV7-2 and J usage is TRBJ2-1, with TRBD2 matching 7 bases. Germline trimming cut 4 bases from V and 8 bases from J; bases unmatched to any gene: 14. CDR3 length: 16 residues. Germline V gene data show CDR1 as SGHTA and CDR2 as FQGNSA.

The chain links TRBV15 to TRBJ2-3, with a possible D match to TRBD2 (5 bases). Trimming left V 1 base short and J 2 bases short, with 7 bases between. The germline CDR1 and CDR2 sequences are LNHNV and YYDKDF (reference sequence). The CDR3 is made up of 14 amino acids. CDR3 nucleotide sequence: TGTGCCACCAGCAGAGCGGGGTACACAGATACGCAGTATTTT. Protein sequence: CATSRAGYTDTQYF. Complete variable domain (other parts from reference TRBV15 and TRBJ2-3): DAMVIQNPRYQVTQFGKPVTLSCSQTLNHNVMYWYQQKSSQAPKLLFHYYDKDFNNEADTPDNFQSRRPNTSFCFLDIRSPGLGDTAMYLCATSRAGYTDTQYFGPGTRLTVL.

The rearrangement joins TRBV29-1 to TRBJ1-2, with a possible D match to TRBD1 (6 bases). The V and J ends lost 5 bases and 1 base respectively, with 17 bases between them. The CDR3 is made up of 15 amino acids. The germline gives CDR1 SQVTM, CDR2 ANQGSEA. CDR3 DNA: TGCAGCGTTAAACCCCAGGGAGGGGGTAACTATGGCTACACCTTC. It yields the protein CSVKPQGGGNYGYTF.

The V gene is TRBV14, the J gene TRBJ1-3, with D unresolved. V lost 3 bases and J 8 bases, leaving 5 bases between the germline ends. Germline lookup yields CDR1 SGHDN and CDR2 FVKESK. This CDR3 region has 11 residues. In nucleotides, the CDR3 is TGTGCCAGCAGCCAGGGCCACACCATATATTTT. The encoded protein is CASSQGHTIYF.

The chain is built from TRBV13 and TRBJ2-6; 7 nucleotides match TRBD1. This CDR3 is built from 17 residues. The germline CDR1 and CDR2 sequences are PRHDT and FYEKMQ (reference sequence). Unmatched junction bases numbered 7, after V lost 5 bases and J lost 0 bases. The CDR3 is CASSARQGPSGANVLTF. The CDR3 DNA reads as TGTGCCAGCAGCGCCCGACAGGGTCCCTCTGGGGCCAACGTCCTGACTTTC. Full variable domain (remainder filled in from reference TRBV13 and TRBJ2-6): AAGVIQSPRHLIKEKRETATLKCYPIPRHDTVYWYQQGPGQDPQFLISFYEKMQSDKGSIPDRFSAQQFSDYHSELNMSSLELGDSALYFCASSARQGPSGANVLTFGAGSRLTVL.

This clone was counted only a few times. This chain uses TRBV29-1 with TRBJ1-3, with TRBD1 matching 10 bases. The V gene end was trimmed by 7 bases and the J gene end by 2 bases; junction bases not matched to a gene: 8. This CDR3 spans 15 amino acids. Germline values: CDR1 SQVTM, CDR2 ANQGSEA. This chain's CDR3 is CSARPGTGAGNTIYF. In DNA, the CDR3 is TGCAGCGCCCGTCCCGGGACAGGGGCTGGAAACACCATATATTTT.

The V gene is TRBV11-2, the J gene TRBJ2-5; D is possibly TRBD2 (6 bases). The CDR3 totals 14 residues. Trimming removed 5 bases at V and 5 bases at J, with 15 bases between. From germline, CDR1 is SGHAT and CDR2 FQNNGV. DNA for the CDR3: TGTGCCAGCAGCCTACTAGCAGGAGGGGAGACCCAGTACTTC. It codes for CASSLLAGGETQYF. The variable domain in full, completed from reference TRBV11-2 and TRBJ2-5, reads EAGVAQSPRYKIIEKRQSVAFWCNPISGHATLYWYQQILGQGPKLLIQFQNNGVVDDSQLPKDRFSAERLKGVDSTLKIQPAKLEDSAVYLCASSLLAGGETQYFGPGTRLLVL.

This clone appeared a few times. J is TRBJ2-7 and V is TRBV20-1; D unclear. The germline V gene encodes CDR1 DFQATT and CDR2 SNEGSKA (reference sequence). CDR3 length: 11 amino acids. V dropped 3 bases and J dropped 5 bases, with 8 bases sitting between them. The CDR3: CSASGEDEQYF. CDR3 coding DNA: TGCAGTGCTAGTGGTGAGGACGAGCAGTACTTC.

The V call is TRBV7-2, the J call TRBJ2-2, with TRBD1 identical over 9 bases. V trimming: 5 bases; J trimming: 4 bases; junction bases outside the gene matches: 11. The CDR3 contains 17 residues. Germline V gene data show CDR1 as SGHTA and CDR2 as FQGNSA. CDR3 in amino acids: CASSPDGTGQPTGELFF. The CDR3 nucleotides are TGTGCCAGCAGCCCCGATGGGACAGGGCAACCCACCGGGGAGCTGTTTTTT.

The chain links TRBV11-2 to TRBJ2-1; possible D gene TRBD2, 5 bases. The CDR3 covers 13 residues. CDR1 is SGHAT and CDR2 is FQNNGV in the germline V gene. Trimming cost V 6 bases and J 5 bases, with 11 bases left between them. CDR3: CASRALANNEQFF. CDR3 nucleotides: TGTGCCAGCAGGGCGCTAGCTAACAATGAGCAGTTCTTC.

This chain joins TRBV4-3 and TRBJ2-3; 7 nucleotides match TRBD2. Germline CDR1 reads LGHNA; CDR2 reads YSLEER. CDR3 size: 15 residues. The ends lost 3 bases at V and 3 bases at J; junction bases unmatched: 6. The CDR3 loop is CASSQLAARTDTQYF. CDR3 DNA sequence: TGCGCCAGCAGCCAGCTAGCGGCAAGGACAGATACGCAGTATTTT.